Listed below are T cell receptor beta chains from one sample, sequenced in a study of T cells in Graves' hyperthyroidism and ophthalmopathy. Using its own MiXCR run on the multiplex PCR reads, TCRdb lists one record per CDR3 protein. In the table there are about 700,000 distinct CDR3 sequences, less than 15% of which are singletons. Sequencing was done on a sample of blood. The origin of the receptors is a young woman with Graves' hyperthyroidism. Each CDR3 is given with its conserved first and last residue.

TRBJ2-2 | 15 | TRBV11-2 | CASSLGSGDTGELFF
TRBJ2-5 | 18 | TRBV3-1 | CASSAGTSGRSLKETQYF
TRBJ1-5 | 16 | TRBV28 | CASSLLGANSNQPQHF
TRBJ2-5 | 15 | TRBV9 | CASSVDDGRAETQYF
TRBJ2-1 | 12 | TRBV24-1 | CATSGVDNEQFF
TRBJ1-2 | 14 | TRBV13 | CASSLTGRPHGYTF
TRBJ2-1 | 16 | TRBV6-2/TRBV6-3 | CASSPSWGRSYNEQFF
TRBJ2-7 | 18 | TRBV13 | CASSLGPSKWLTIYEQYF
TRBJ2-7 | 16 | TRBV4-1 | CASSQSDLGQSYEQYF
TRBJ2-3 | 12 | TRBV7-8 | CAGSLQGDTQYF
TRBJ2-5 | 20 | TRBV6-5 | CASSYSYRGQGRSGRGPTYF
TRBJ2-7 | 13 | TRBV11-2 | CASRNIGAYEQYF
TRBJ2-4 | 14 | TRBV28 | CASSPSRGGGRGYF
TRBJ2-7 | 15 | TRBV6-1 | CASRGQGGRSYEQYF
TRBJ2-7 | 12 | TRBV29-1 | CSVTGSSYEQYF
TRBJ1-1 | 14 | TRBV7-9 | CASSYRGGDTEAFF
TRBJ2-1 | 16 | TRBV11-2 | CASSSRPAGWGNEQFF
TRBJ2-1 | 14 | TRBV24-1 | CATSDLARNDEQFF
TRBJ2-7 | 12 | TRBV11-2 | CASSPNRCEQYF
TRBJ2-1 | 15 | TRBV4-1 | CASSLSWGGVPPQFF